The 14 T cell receptor beta chains below were found in one sample sequenced in a study of Tregs in tolerant kidney transplant recipients. Only in-frame clones appear in the TCRdb table, and some are missing; sequencing was by immunoSEQ multiplex PCR. Of roughly 70,000 clones in the sample, approximately 87% were seen once. Mixed chimerism was transient after nonmyeloablative marrow transplants from related graft donors. The source material was CD4+ T cells from blood (PBMCs), sampled 6 months after the transplant. All receptors derive from a human patient who received a combined kidney and bone marrow transplant. Some T cells here may be from the graft donor.

The chain employs TRBV19 and TRBJ1-2; D uncertain. Trimming left V 3 bases short and J 4 bases short, with 9 bases between. The CDR3 consists of 13 residues. The germline V gene encodes CDR1 LNHDA and CDR2 SQIVND (reference sequence). The CDR3 bases are TGTGCCAGTAGTATCGAGGGTGCCTATGGCTACACCTTC. Amino acids: CASSIEGAYGYTF. The whole variable domain, remainder taken from reference TRBV19 and TRBJ1-2, is DGGITQSPKYLFRKEGQNVTLSCEQNLNHDAMYWYRQDPGQGLRLIYYSQIVNDFQKGDIAEGYSVSREKKESFPLTVTSAQKNPTAFYLCASSIEGAYGYTFGSGTRLTVV.

With regard to this clone: Other nucleotide sequences from this sample produce the same CDR3. The chain's CDR3 is CASSHSSVNSPLHF. DNA for the CDR3: TGTGCCAGCAGCCACAGCTCAGTTAATTCACCCCTCCACTTT. The V call is TRBV7-2, the J call TRBJ1-6; D remains ambiguous. The CDR3 consists of 14 residues. V was pared by 5 bases and J by 6 bases, with 11 bases between. CDR1 is SGHTA, CDR2 FQGNSA, per germline.

This clone has just one count. V usage is TRBV18 and J usage is TRBJ2-7; D is unclear. V lost 3 bases, J lost 2 bases, and 11 bases lay in between. The CDR3 sequence is 14 residues long. Germline V gene lookup returns CDR1 KGHSH and CDR2 LQKENI. For the CDR3, the DNA is TGTGCCAGCTCACCTCCCCGAGCCCCCTACGAGCAGTACTTC. This codes for CASSPPRAPYEQYF.

This chain connects TRBV15 to TRBJ2-3; TRBD1 matches 9 bases. Germline CDR1 reads LNHNV; CDR2 reads YYDKDF (reference sequence). V lost 4 bases, J lost 6 bases, and 8 bases stayed unmatched. The CDR3 has 15 residues. CDR3 loop: CATSTWTGAGDTQYF. DNA of the CDR3: TGTGCCACCAGCACCTGGACAGGGGCCGGGGATACGCAGTATTTT.

The chain links TRBV4-3 to TRBJ2-3; tentatively, D is TRBD2 (9 bases). Deletions cut 0 bases from V and 2 bases from J, with 27 bases between. CDR1 is LGHNA, CDR2 YSLEER, per germline. There are 21 residues in the CDR3. CDR3 nucleotides: TGCGCCAGCAGCCAAGATCTGGCAGGGGGCCAGGAGCGGGAGGTCACAGATACGCAGTATTTT. The encoded protein is CASSQDLAGGQEREVTDTQYF.

The chain uses TRBV5-6 and TRBJ2-6; D might be TRBD1 (6 bases). This CDR3 has 15 amino acids. Germline lookup yields CDR1 SGHDT and CDR2 YYEEEE. Deletions cut 2 bases from V and 0 bases from J, with 6 bases between. CDR3 loop: CASSLGGSGANVLTF. CDR3 DNA sequence: TGTGCCAGCAGCTTAGGGGGCTCTGGGGCCAACGTCCTGACTTTC.

This clone showed up just once. The rearrangement uses TRBV28 and TRBJ2-5; 9 nucleotides align to TRBD1. V was clipped by 8 bases and J by 2 bases; unmatched bases: 3. Germline CDR1 is MDHEN and CDR2 is SYDVKM. The length of the CDR3 is 13 residues. Here the CDR3 DNA reads TGTGCCAGCCAGGACAGGGGTCAAGAGACCCAGTACTTC. It encodes CASQDRGQETQYF.

This chain uses TRBV7-2 with TRBJ2-3, with 15 bases matching TRBD2. Trimming took 5 bases from V and 5 from J; bases not matched to a gene: 11. CDR1 and CDR2 from the germline V gene are SGHTA and FQGNSA. There are 18 residues in the CDR3. CDR3 region: CASSPYGLAGGGKDTQYF. CDR3 sequence (DNA): TGTGCCAGCAGCCCATACGGACTAGCGGGGGGGGGCAAAGATACGCAGTATTTT. Supplemented by reference TRBV7-2 and TRBJ2-3, the full variable domain reads GAGVSQSPSNKVTEKGKDVELRCDPISGHTALYWYRQSLGQGLEFLIYFQGNSAPDKSGLPSDRFSAERTGGSVSTLTIQRTQQEDSAVYLCASSPYGLAGGGKDTQYFGPGTRLTVL.

This chain joins TRBV7-7 and TRBJ2-7, with 12 bases lining up with TRBD1. The V segment lost 3 bases and the J segment 12 bases; nucleotides outside the gene matches: 6. Germline V gene lookup returns CDR1 SSHAT and CDR2 FNYEAQ (reference sequence). This CDR3 is 13 amino acids long. CDR3: CASSFGDRGRLYF. CDR3 DNA sequence: TGTGCCAGCAGCTTCGGGGACAGGGGGCGTCTGTACTTC.

The V and J genes are TRBV11-2 and TRBJ2-7; 8 positions match TRBD1. Germline V CDR1 and CDR2: SGHAT, FQNNGV. V shed 3 bases, J shed 2 bases, and the junction held 12 bases outside the gene matches. The length of the CDR3 is 17 residues. The CDR3 DNA sequence: TGTGCCAGCAGCTTGACAGGGGTCTTTCCTGCGGCCTACGAGCAGTACTTC. It is translated as CASSLTGVFPAAYEQYF.

In this sample, this clone turned up once. V is TRBV23-1 and J is TRBJ1-1; no clear D gene. TRBV23-1 is sorted into the ORF group, with uncertain function. Trimming left V 1 base short and J 2 bases short, with 11 bases between. CDR3 length equals 15 residues. The CDR3 bases are TGCGCCAGCAGTCAATGCGGCGGCCTAAACACTGAAGCTTTCTTT. The encoded protein is CASSQCGGLNTEAFF.

This clone was picked up one time. J is TRBJ2-7 and V is TRBV4-2; TRBD1 aligns across 9 bases. This CDR3 is 16 amino acids long. J gave up 4 bases and V 2 bases, and 9 bases lay outside the gene matches. Germline V gives CDR1 LGHNA, CDR2 YNFKEQ. The CDR3 DNA reads as TGTGCCAGCAGCCAACTGAGTGCACAGGGGGCTTACGAGCAGTACTTC. Its protein is CASSQLSAQGAYEQYF.

This clone was picked up one time. The CDR3 sequence is CASSQEFADTQYF. The CDR3 DNA is TGCGCCAGCAGCCAAGAGTTCGCAGATACGCAGTATTTT. The V call is TRBV4-3, the J call TRBJ2-3; no definite D call. V was cut by 0 bases and J by 4 bases, with 5 bases left in between. There are 13 residues in the CDR3. Germline CDR1 LGHNA, CDR2 YSLEER.

This chain links TRBV14 with TRBJ1-2, with D possibly matching TRBD1 (5 bases). Trimming took 3 bases from V and 2 from J, leaving 13 bases between them. The CDR3 runs to 15 residues. The germline gives CDR1 SGHDN, CDR2 FVKESK. The CDR3 loop is CASSHFMSGNYGYTF. CDR3 nucleotides: TGTGCCAGCAGCCATTTTATGTCAGGGAACTATGGCTACACCTTC.